This T cell receptor (beta chain) stems from a study of cytotoxic CD8 clonotypes in ibrutinib-treated CLL. The planned depth of sequencing spanned 1 in 200,000 to 1 in 1 million T cells. The protocol was immunoSEQ multiplex PCR, while the TCRdb copy is restricted to in-frame clones and leaves out a portion. The sample lists just over 200,000 clones, 79% occurring once. In germline, CDR1 is SGHAT, CDR2 FQNNGV. V shed 5 bases, J shed 4 bases, and the junction held 2 bases outside the gene matches. The CDR3 covers 12 residues. Genomic DNA in an amount of around 1.8 micrograms was extracted from cryopreserved PBMCs and used for the preparation of TCR beta libraries.

The chain recombines TRBV11-2 with TRBJ2-7; 7 bases are shared with TRBD1. This sample comprised PBMCs, obtained after 12 months of ibrutinib treatment. This TCR came from a human donor with chronic lymphocytic leukemia. The CDR3 loop is CASSPTGYEQYF. For the CDR3, the DNA is TGTGCCAGCAGCCCGACAGGGTACGAGCAGTACTTC.